These T cell receptor beta chains were read from a single sample in a study of T cell responses to AZD1222 COVID-19 vaccine. TCRdb keeps only in-frame clones here, not all; method: immunoSEQ multiplex PCR. This sample has about 170,000 clones, with roughly 90% found just once. The sample in question was peripheral blood, obtained on day 0 of AZD1222 vaccination. Receptors were obtained from an adult in good health. Both conserved end residues are part of each CDR3.

TRBJ1-1,TRBV6-5,CASSPGQGRAFF
TRBJ2-3,TRBV5-1,CASTPLEGSGASTDTQYF
TRBJ2-7,TRBV5-6,CASSLTGSSYEQYF
TRBJ2-3,TRBV7-9,CASNQGGGTDTQYF
TRBJ1-4,TRBV11-2,CASSTDREGEKLFF
TRBJ1-2,TRBV20-1,CQGANYGYTF
TRBJ2-1,TRBV5-1,CASSLVEPYNEQFF
TRBJ1-2,TRBV28,CASSSPGTSVYGYTF
TRBJ2-7,TRBV19,CASSRFMGQYEQYF
TRBJ2-2,TRBV5-1,CASSPPDSYTGELFF
TRBJ2-7,TRBV19,CASSIRGTKPLYEQYF
TRBJ1-2,TRBV4-2,CASSQDPGSWGHGYTF
TRBJ2-2,TRBV30,CAHNTGVTGELFF
TRBJ2-1,TRBV3-1/TRBV3-2,CASSLTGGAGGSEQFF
TRBJ1-1,TRBV3-1/TRBV3-2,CASKQGGFGNEAFF
TRBJ1-1,TRBV6-4,CASSSDPSGTTEAFF
TRBJ2-2,TRBV5-1,CASSLEAGGLGTGELFF
TRBJ1-5,TRBV19,CASSDLVGQPQHF
TRBJ1-3,TRBV19,CANESSGNTIYF
TRBJ2-1,TRBV19,CASSAVAGAYNEQFF
TRBJ1-3,TRBV9,CASSVAGGQSGNTIYF
TRBJ2-7,TRBV18,CASSPRGTSGRNEQYF
TRBJ1-5,TRBV27,CASSFLGVGQPQHF
TRBJ2-7,TRBV9,CASSVGSQGASYEQYF
TRBJ2-1,TRBV3-1/TRBV3-2,CASSLHGNREEFF
TRBJ1-2,TRBV28,CASSKMTGGSGYTF
TRBJ2-2,TRBV18,CASSSSTGSHGELFF
TRBJ1-1,TRBV11-2,CASSSSRVPGTEAFF
TRBJ2-2,TRBV19,CASSISRWETPNTGELFF
TRBJ1-1,TRBV6-5,CASSYSMAGRHTEAFF
TRBJ2-7,TRBV2,CASSEGLRGYEQYF
TRBJ1-5,TRBV7-9,CASSLGVNQPQHF
TRBJ1-5,TRBV19,CASSMRDVSSQPQHF
TRBJ2-6,TRBV18,CASSRFLPGQGALGANVLTF
TRBJ2-7,TRBV7-8,CASSLLGQGSYEQYF
TRBJ2-3,TRBV19,CASSIARPGSIADTQYF
TRBJ2-4,TRBV5-1,CASSPLVGGREVIQYF
TRBJ2-1,TRBV14,CASSQSGQGAGEQFF
TRBJ2-7,TRBV6-1,CASSASLGQGKSEQYF
TRBJ1-5,TRBV27,CASSLRGGFGNQPQHF
TRBJ1-2,TRBV28,CASSAPGTGRHGYTF
TRBJ1-1,TRBV11-3,CASSSTHDTEAFF
TRBJ2-7,TRBV3-1/TRBV3-2,CASSQEGYRVWYEQYF
TRBJ2-7,TRBV13,CASSLGPPGLAGGKYF
TRBJ2-5,TRBV5-6,CASSSVAGGGETQYF
TRBJ1-2,TRBV24-1,CATSDPGTAYGYTF
TRBJ2-7,TRBV7-9,CASSSIVLVSDTIYEQYF
TRBJ1-1,TRBV18,CASSPQGARTEAFF
TRBJ2-1,TRBV6-5,CASSYSEQVGDEQFF
TRBJ1-1,TRBV11-2,CASSLDPRQALMNTEAFF
TRBJ1-5,TRBV3-1/TRBV3-2,CASSLGTGSNQPQHF